Below, 14 T cell receptor beta chains from the same sample are listed, as sequenced in a study of early T cells in non-severe SARS-CoV-2 infection. TCRdb redid the calling of the 5' RACE reads with MiXCR, one entry per CDR3 protein. The sample yields tens of thousands of distinct CDR3 sequences, approximately 11% seen once. Sequencing was performed on whole blood, taken at baseline. The receptors come from an adult who was a healthcare worker with PCR-confirmed SARS-CoV-2 infection or an uninfected control (not recorded which).

This clonotype was seen more than once but under ten times. The chain links TRBV4-1 to TRBJ2-5; 8 bases are shared with TRBD2. The CDR3 sequence is 16 residues long. J was trimmed by 2 bases and V by 1 base; bases with no gene match: 6. Per the germline V gene, CDR1 is MGHRA and CDR2 is YSYEKL. The CDR3 DNA reads as TGCGCCAGCAGCCAAGGCGGCGGGGGGCCGCAAGAGACCCAGTACTTC. This translates into CASSQGGGGPQETQYF.

The chain joins TRBV6-2 or TRBV6-3 to TRBJ2-1, with 10 positions matching TRBD2. The CDR3 contains 15 residues. The junction had 4 bases not matched to a gene; V was cut back by 6 bases and J by 2 bases. CDR1 MNHEY and CDR2 SVGEGT come from the germline V gene. The CDR3 reads CASSTGTSAYNEQFF. CDR3 DNA sequence: TGTGCCAGCAGCACCGGGACTAGCGCCTACAATGAGCAGTTCTTC.

The DNA for the CDR3 is TGTGCCAGCAATCTTCAGTCTGGCACTGAAGCTTTCTTT. This gives the protein CASNLQSGTEAFF. The chain combines TRBV2 with TRBJ1-1; no definite D call. Trimming pared 7 bases from V and 4 bases from J, leaving 13 bases between. The germline V gene has CDR1 SNHLY and CDR2 FYNNEI. The CDR3 contains 13 residues. The complete variable domain, with remaining parts taken from reference TRBV2 and TRBJ1-1, reads EPEVTQTPSHQVTQMGQEVILRCVPISNHLYFYWYRQILGQKVEFLVSFYNNEISEKSEIFDDQFSVERPDGSNFTLKIRSTKLEDSAMYFCASNLQSGTEAFFGQGTRLTVV.

This rearrangement joins TRBV20-1 to TRBJ2-1; tentative D call: TRBD2 (6 bases). This CDR3 spans 15 amino acids. CDR1 and CDR2 from the germline V gene are DFQATT and SNEGSKA (reference sequence). V was pared by 4 bases and J by 4 bases, with 17 bases between. Here the CDR3 reads CSAIPRGGVYNEQFF. The CDR3 bases are TGCAGTGCTATCCCACGGGGAGGCGTGTACAATGAGCAGTTCTTC.

The sample holds a few counts of this clonotype. The chain combines TRBV30 with TRBJ1-2; D not resolved. CDR1 is GTSNPN, CDR2 SVGIG, per germline (reference sequence). V lost 0 bases and J 5 bases, leaving 19 bases between the germline ends. The CDR3 is made up of 16 amino acids. The CDR3: CAWSVPGTRNIYGYTF. The CDR3 DNA reads TGTGCCTGGAGTGTTCCGGGAACCCGGAACATTTATGGCTACACCTTC.

This clonotype has at least ten counts. The chain employs TRBV7-9 and TRBJ1-1; 7 nucleotides line up with TRBD1. V lost 1 base to trimming and J lost 1 base; unmatched junction nucleotides: 0. This CDR3 is built from 14 residues. Germline V gene sequence: CDR1 SEHNR, CDR2 FQNEAQ (reference sequence). CDR3 amino acids: CASSLGQGNTEAFF. The CDR3 DNA follows: TGTGCCAGCAGCTTAGGACAGGGGAACACTGAAGCTTTCTTT.

This clonotype has only a few counts. The chain is built from TRBV20-1 and TRBJ1-5, with D possibly matching TRBD1 (5 bases). CDR1 is DFQATT, CDR2 SNEGSKA, per germline (reference sequence). Deletions cut 0 bases from V and 0 bases from J, with 15 bases between. The CDR3 is 17 residues long. CDR3 DNA: TGCAGTGCTAGAGAATCGTCCAGGGCGGGTAGCAATCAGCCCCAGCATTTT. Protein product: CSARESSRAGSNQPQHF.

This clonotype was counted a few times. The chain recombines TRBV3-1 with TRBJ2-7; D gene uncertain. The CDR3 spans 12 residues. Germline lookup yields CDR1 LGHDT and CDR2 YNNKEL (reference sequence). Trimming removed 1 base from V and 7 bases from J, with 8 bases in between. CDR3 amino acids: CASSQVVGEQYF. CDR3 coding DNA: TGTGCCAGCAGCCAAGTCGTCGGGGAGCAGTACTTC.

This clonotype was recorded at least ten times. The V call is TRBV12-3 or TRBV12-4, the J call TRBJ1-2; D might be TRBD1 (5 bases). CDR3 size: 14 residues. The V gene lost 3 bases and the J gene lost 4 bases, with 12 bases spanning the gap. CDR3 bases: TGTGCCAGCAGTTTGAATGAGGGGCCCTATGGCTACACCTTC. Residues: CASSLNEGPYGYTF.

In this sample, this clonotype turned up a few times. This rearrangement joins TRBV29-1 to TRBJ2-3; D gene ambiguous. Germline V CDR1 and CDR2: SQVTM, ANQGSEA. The CDR3 totals 14 residues. Trimming took 7 bases from V and 1 from J, leaving 15 bases between them. This CDR3 reads CSASGLPRTDTQYF. CDR3 coding DNA: TGCAGCGCCTCCGGGCTTCCCCGCACAGATACGCAGTATTTT.

This clonotype was counted at least ten times. The chain has TRBV20-1 and TRBJ2-1, with D maybe TRBD1 (6 bases). This CDR3 spans 11 amino acids. The V gene's germline CDR1 is DFQATT and CDR2 SNEGSKA (reference sequence). Trimming cost V 6 bases and J 12 bases, with 15 bases left between them. The CDR3 is CSARPDRRQFF. Written as DNA, the CDR3 is TGCAGTGCAAGACCCGACAGGAGGCAGTTCTTC.

In its sample, this clonotype was seen once. It is likely a read error, because the conserved phenylalanine at the end of the CDR3 is missing. The rearrangement uses TRBV3-1 and TRBJ2-5; D may be TRBD1 or TRBD2 (5 bases each). Trimming pared 0 bases from V and 3 bases from J, leaving 17 bases between. Germline V gene sequence: CDR1 LGHDT, CDR2 YNNKEL (reference sequence). The CDR3 totals 17 residues. The CDR3 DNA sequence: TGTGCCAGCAGCCAAGAGGGGCGCCGGGACCTTGAAGAGACCCAGTACTCC. Protein sequence: CASSQEGRRDLEETQYS.

The chain has TRBV6-1 and TRBJ2-1, with unresolved D. The V end was cut by 5 bases, the J end by 3 bases, with 11 bases between. The germline CDR1 and CDR2 sequences are MNHNS and SASEGT. The CDR3 sequence is 14 residues long. This chain's CDR3 is CASSSMGLYNEQFF. The CDR3 bases are TGTGCCAGCAGTAGCATGGGCCTCTACAATGAGCAGTTCTTC.

This clonotype was counted a few times. V is TRBV7-3 and J is TRBJ2-7; D possibly corresponds to TRBD2 (5 bases). This CDR3 comprises 13 residues. Trimming removed 5 bases at V and 7 bases at J, with 15 bases between. The germline gives CDR1 SGHTA, CDR2 FQGTGA. The CDR3 loop is CASSLSEGGEQYF. The CDR3 region has the DNA TGTGCCAGCAGCCTAAGCGAGGGCGGGGAGCAGTACTTC.